This TCR beta chain was retrieved from a study of shared clonotypes between healthy human individuals. From germline, CDR1 is SGHDN and CDR2 FVKESK. V gave up 3 bases and J gave up 7 bases; unmatched junction bases: 14. CDR3 length: 17 amino acids. Using immunoSEQ multiplex PCR, the repertoire was profiled, and TCRdb retains in-frame clones only, with some absent. The sample includes hundreds of thousands of clones, approximately 79% of them seen just once. This clone was picked up a small number of times. The specimen sequenced was memory CD4+ T cells sorted from blood. The subset here: CD45RA-negative fraction. This sequence originates from a man younger than 45 in good health. The gene calls are TRBV14 and TRBJ2-1; TRBD2 matches 8 bases. The CDR3 DNA reads TGTGCCAGCAGCCATCGCAGAGCGGGAGAAACAGAGAATGAGCAGTTCTTC. The encoded protein is CASSHRRAGETENEQFF.